Below are 13 T cell receptor beta chains sequenced from a single sample in a study of T-cell reconstitution after alpha-beta-depleted transplantation in children. TCRbeta library preparation incorporated unique molecular identifiers. TCRdb ran MiXCR on the PCR reads and lists one entry per CDR3 protein. The data show around 200,000 distinct CDR3 sequences, with 8.5% to 10% seen just once and around 6% held by the top ten. Sample: PBMCs from the stem cell graft donor, taken from the stem cell graft. Every receptor here comes from a human donor who donated a stem cell graft to a child with acute lymphoblastic leukemia.

Ten or more counts support this clonotype. V gene TRBV20-1 combines with J gene TRBJ1-2; D remains unclear. The ends were cut back, 3 bases at V and 9 bases at J, with 17 bases in the middle. This CDR3 spans 13 amino acids. CDR1 and CDR2 from the germline V gene are DFQATT and SNEGSKA (reference sequence). CDR3: CSASPPGDGSYTF. The CDR3 DNA is TGCAGTGCTAGTCCCCCCGGAGATGGAAGCTACACCTTC.

This clonotype was observed many times. The V call is TRBV7-2, the J call TRBJ2-2; TRBD1 aligns across 7 bases. Per the germline V gene, CDR1 is SGHTA and CDR2 is FQGNSA. The ends lost 5 bases at V and 5 bases at J; junction bases unmatched: 8. The CDR3 spans 15 residues. The CDR3 nucleotides are TGTGCCAGCAGCGAAGTGACAGGGACAACCGGGGAGCTGTTTTTT. Its translation: CASSEVTGTTGELFF.

This clonotype was observed a single time. A much bigger clone sits one base away, suggesting this may be a read error. The chain uses TRBV20-1 and TRBJ2-1, with D perhaps given as TRBD1 or TRBD2 (5 bases each). The CDR3 consists of 14 residues. Germline V gene lookup returns CDR1 DFQATT and CDR2 SNEGSKA (reference sequence). CDR3 sequence: CSDRDLGPRGEQFF. The CDR3 coding sequence is TGCAGTGATAGAGATCTGGGACCTCGTGGTGAGCAGTTCTTC.

Only a few counts were recorded for this clonotype. The genes are TRBV24-1 and TRBJ2-5; 7 bases line up with TRBD1. The V gene's germline CDR1 is KGHDR and CDR2 SFDVKD. The CDR3 consists of 15 residues. The V and J ends lost 2 bases and 3 bases, in that order; junction bases with no gene match: 5. The CDR3 nucleotides read TGTGCCACCAGTGATTCAGGGACAGTGGAAGAGACCCAGTACTTC. This translates into CATSDSGTVEETQYF.

A few counts support this clonotype. The chain uses TRBV3-1 and TRBJ1-1, with D maybe TRBD1 (6 bases). Trimming took 4 bases from V and 1 from J, leaving 10 bases between them. Germline CDR1 and CDR2: LGHDT and YNNKEL (reference sequence). The CDR3 has 14 amino acids. This CDR3 reads CASSLRGWNTEAFF. CDR3 nucleotide sequence: TGTGCCAGCAGCCTCAGGGGATGGAACACTGAAGCTTTCTTT.

The chain uses TRBV14 and TRBJ1-6; a weak D match, TRBD1 (6 bases). Germline assignment: CDR1 SGHDN and CDR2 FVKESK. The CDR3 is 15 residues long. The ends were cut back, 1 base at V and 10 bases at J, with 14 bases in the middle. The CDR3 DNA reads as TGTGCCAGCAGCCAAGTGGGGGGCTTGTGGTCACCCCTCCACTTT. Protein sequence: CASSQVGGLWSPLHF.

This clonotype appeared many times. The chain combines TRBV12-3 or TRBV12-4 with TRBJ1-2; no reliable D call. The CDR3 has 15 residues. Deletions cut 1 base from V and 3 bases from J, with 12 bases between. CDR3 bases: TGTGCCAGCAGTTTAGTACTGGGTAATGACTATGGCTACACCTTC. This sequence encodes CASSLVLGNDYGYTF.

This clonotype was observed a few times. The chain links TRBV29-1 to TRBJ2-5; D gene ambiguous. Between the trimmed V and J ends, which lost 3 bases and 0 bases, there was a span of 26 bases. CDR1 and CDR2 (germline): SQVTM, ANQGSEA. The CDR3 length is 19 residues. CDR3 residues: CSVDSLASLQDRYQETQYF. The DNA of the CDR3 is TGCAGCGTTGATTCATTAGCCTCGCTTCAAGACCGATACCAAGAGACCCAGTACTTC.

In its sample, this clonotype was seen a few times. DNA of the CDR3: TGTGCCAGCAGCCCACGAACAGGGCTCCCCAGCGAGACCCAGTACTTC. Translated, it gives CASSPRTGLPSETQYF. V gene TRBV9 combines with J gene TRBJ2-5; D is possibly TRBD1 (6 bases). The germline gives CDR1 SGDLS, CDR2 YYNGEE. V was trimmed by 4 bases and J by 5 bases, leaving 21 bases between them. The CDR3 has 16 amino acids. The full variable domain, completed using reference TRBV9 and TRBJ2-5, is DSGVTQTPKHLITATGQRVTLRCSPRSGDLSVYWYQQSLDQGLQFLIQYYNGEERAKGNILERFSAQQFPDLHSELNLSSLELGDSALYFCASSPRTGLPSETQYFGPGTRLLVL.

The chain has TRBV7-9 and TRBJ2-5; 8 nucleotides align to TRBD1. The CDR3 contains 16 residues. V was clipped by 1 base and J by 4 bases; unmatched bases: 8. Germline CDR1 and CDR2: SEHNR and FQNEAQ (reference sequence). For the CDR3, the DNA is TGTGCCAGCAGCTTAGGAGCCAAAGACAGGGGAGAGACCCAGTACTTC. It translates to CASSLGAKDRGETQYF.

This clonotype showed up many times. This chain joins TRBV7-2 and TRBJ2-1, with 11 positions matching TRBD1. The CDR3 consists of 15 residues. V lost 5 bases to trimming and J lost 1 base; unmatched junction nucleotides: 1. The germline V gene encodes CDR1 SGHTA and CDR2 FQGNSA. CDR3 amino acids: CASSGDRGSYNEQFF. The DNA of the CDR3 is TGTGCCAGCAGCGGGGACAGGGGGTCCTACAATGAGCAGTTCTTC.

V and J are TRBV12-3 or TRBV12-4 and TRBJ1-2; D is unclear. CDR3 length: 16 amino acids. The V and J ends lost 1 base and 0 bases respectively, with 12 bases between them. This CDR3 is CASSLVTAPSNYGYTF. In nucleotides, the CDR3 is TGTGCCAGCAGTTTAGTAACAGCCCCCTCTAACTATGGCTACACCTTC.

This clonotype occurred many times. The gene calls are TRBV12-3 or TRBV12-4 and TRBJ1-1; D is unclear. The V and J ends lost 5 bases and 3 bases respectively, with 13 bases between them. The CDR3 contains 14 residues. The CDR3, as DNA: TGTGCCAGCAGTCCCCGGACGGCATACACTGAAGCTTTCTTT. Protein sequence: CASSPRTAYTEAFF.